A single sample is the source of the 20 T cell receptor beta chains below, sequenced in a study of blood T cells in healthy people across ages. A second PCR of 7 to 11 cycles used a sample-barcoded 5' primer and a J-beta primer mix. MiXCR was run by TCRdb on the 5' RACE reads, yielding one entry per CDR3 protein. The sample yields a few hundred thousand distinct CDR3 sequences, about 25% seen once. These same data were also listed under a study on T cells of mothers and their children.

The sequenced sample consisted of blood. These receptor sequences come from a boy between 2 and 15 years old in good health.

This clonotype has just a few counts. The V gene is TRBV29-1, the J gene TRBJ2-1, with TRBD2 matching 8 bases. The CDR3 length is 13 residues. Trimming at V came to 5 bases and at J to 6 bases, leaving 6 bases not matched to a gene. CDR1 and CDR2 from the germline V gene are SQVTM and ANQGSEA. The CDR3 sequence is CSVHVGRANEQFF. The DNA for the CDR3 is TGCAGCGTTCATGTCGGGAGGGCCAATGAGCAGTTCTTC.

This chain uses TRBV6-1 with TRBJ1-6, with TRBD1 identical over 8 bases. Germline CDR1 MNHNS, CDR2 SASEGT. This CDR3 spans 13 amino acids. The V gene end was trimmed by 8 bases and the J gene end by 5 bases; junction bases not matched to a gene: 2. The CDR3, as DNA: TGTGCCAGCTTACAGGGGGATAATTCACCCCTCCACTTT. It yields the protein CASLQGDNSPLHF.

The chain links TRBV7-8 to TRBJ2-5; possibly TRBD2 for D (5 bases). Germline values: CDR1 SGHVS, CDR2 FQNEAQ. The CDR3 consists of 16 residues. V was clipped by 3 bases and J by 5 bases, with 19 bases between them. The CDR3 reads CASSFTRGGALETQYF. As DNA, the CDR3 is TGTGCCAGCAGCTTCACTCGTGGAGGTGCGTTGGAGACCCAGTACTTC.

This clonotype came up a few times. The chain combines TRBV28 with TRBJ2-5; weak D call: TRBD1 (6 bases). V lost 6 bases and J 2 bases, leaving 13 bases between the germline ends. The CDR3 length is 14 residues. Germline values: CDR1 MDHEN, CDR2 SYDVKM. The CDR3 reads CASSKRDKQETQYF. The CDR3 bases are TGTGCCAGCAGCAAACGGGACAAGCAAGAGACCCAGTACTTC. The full variable domain, completed using reference TRBV28 and TRBJ2-5, is DVKVTQSSRYLVKRTGEKVFLECVQDMDHENMFWYRQDPGLGLRLIYFSYDVKMKEKGDIPEGYSVSREKKERFSLILESASTNQTSMYLCASSKRDKQETQYFGPGTRLLVL.

This clonotype was recorded a few times. The chain has TRBV20-1 and TRBJ1-4, with no clear D. The CDR3 runs 11 residues. Per germline, CDR1 DFQATT and CDR2 SNEGSKA (reference sequence). The ends were cut back, 3 bases at V and 4 bases at J, with 3 bases in the middle. The CDR3 DNA sequence: TGCAGTGCTAGGATTAATGAAAAACTGTTTTTT. Translating it yields CSARINEKLFF.

This clonotype showed up just a few times. V usage is TRBV2 and J usage is TRBJ2-3; D possibly corresponds to TRBD1 (6 bases). The germline V and J ends were trimmed by 6 bases and 3 bases, with 16 bases remaining between them. CDR3 length: 15 residues. Germline CDR1 is SNHLY and CDR2 is FYNNEI. The CDR3 region is CASSYSDSPTDTQYF. For the CDR3, the DNA is TGTGCCAGCAGCTACTCGGACAGTCCAACAGATACGCAGTATTTT.

The genes are TRBV6-5 and TRBJ2-5, with a possible D match to TRBD2 (5 bases). V was clipped by 0 bases and J by 1 base, with 12 bases between them. Germline V CDR1 and CDR2: MNHEY, SVGAGI. This CDR3 is built from 16 residues. The CDR3 DNA reads TGTGCCAGCAGTTACTCGTCTCACGGGGTCCAAGAGACCCAGTACTTC. Translation gives CASSYSSHGVQETQYF.

This clonotype was picked up one time. This chain joins TRBV11-3 and TRBJ2-1; no firm D call. The germline V and J ends were trimmed by 0 bases and 5 bases, with 11 bases remaining between them. CDR1 is SGHNT and CDR2 is YENEEA in the germline V gene. There are 15 residues in the CDR3. Written as DNA, the CDR3 is TGTGCCAGCAGCTTAGATATGCGGCTAGACAATGAGCAGTTCTTC. It codes for CASSLDMRLDNEQFF.

The chain links TRBV20-1 to TRBJ2-5; 7 bases align to TRBD2. Germline CDR1 and CDR2: DFQATT and SNEGSKA (reference sequence). The CDR3 loop spans 15 amino acids. V lost 1 base and J lost 5; bases outside the gene matches: 10. CDR3 region: CSARGPGLEGETQYF. CDR3 nucleotides: TGCAGTGCTAGAGGTCCCGGACTAGAGGGGGAGACCCAGTACTTC.

This clonotype has more than one count but fewer than ten. This chain joins TRBV20-1 and TRBJ1-4; D is perhaps TRBD1 (5 bases). Germline CDR1 is DFQATT and CDR2 is SNEGSKA (reference sequence). The CDR3 consists of 14 residues. V dropped 7 bases and J dropped 0 bases, with 12 bases sitting between them. As DNA, the CDR3 is TGCAGTGGGATATTAGGGGCAACTAATGAAAAACTGTTTTTT. Its protein product is CSGILGATNEKLFF.

This clonotype was observed a few times. As DNA, the CDR3 is TGCGCCAGCAGCCAAGAAACAACTGGGGCAGAGACCCAGTACTTC. Its protein product is CASSQETTGAETQYF. The chain employs TRBV4-3 and TRBJ2-5, with a weak D call TRBD1 (5 bases). V lost 0 bases and J lost 4, with 12 bases in between. Germline CDR1 reads LGHNA; CDR2 reads YSLEER. This CDR3 spans 15 amino acids.

The genes are TRBV7-3 and TRBJ2-3; 7 nucleotides align to TRBD2. V dropped 5 bases and J dropped 7; count of bases not matched to a gene: 9. Looked up from germline, CDR1 is SGHTA and CDR2 is FQGTGA. This CDR3 has 14 residues. CDR3 sequence (DNA): TGTGCCAGCAGCCCCCGCGCGGGGGTGAATACGCAGTATTTT. Translating it yields CASSPRAGVNTQYF.

The chain couples TRBV21-1 to TRBJ2-1. TRBV21-1 counts as a pseudogene. This CDR3 has 15 amino acids. In DNA form, the CDR3 reads TGTGCCAGCAGCAAATTCCCCAAATCCTACAATGAGCAGTTCTTC. Translated, it gives CASSKFPKSYNEQFF.

Only a few counts were recorded for this clonotype. CDR3 in amino acids: CASSLFRRVGTDTQYF. The CDR3 nucleotides are TGTGCCAGCAGTTTATTCAGGAGGGTCGGCACAGATACGCAGTATTTT. The chain combines TRBV28 with TRBJ2-3; tentative D call: TRBD2 (6 bases). The CDR3 spans 16 residues. The germline CDR1 and CDR2 sequences are MDHEN and SYDVKM. V lost 1 base and J 1 base, leaving 12 bases between the germline ends.

This clonotype turned up a few times. The chain recombines TRBV4-3 with TRBJ1-4; D unresolved. The CDR3 runs to 17 residues. V was cut by 0 bases and J by 7 bases, with 18 bases left in between. Germline V lookup: CDR1 LGHNA, CDR2 YSLEER. CDR3 loop: CASSQDYRLTWGEKLFF. In nucleotides, the CDR3 is TGCGCCAGCAGCCAAGATTATAGGTTGACGTGGGGTGAAAAACTGTTTTTT.

The DNA of the CDR3 is TGTGCCAGCAGCCCGGCCATGGACAGCTACAATGAGCAGTTCTTC. Translating gives CASSPAMDSYNEQFF. The chain has TRBV7-2 and TRBJ2-1; tentatively, D is TRBD1 (6 bases). CDR1 and CDR2 from the germline V gene are SGHTA and FQGNSA. The CDR3 covers 15 residues. The germline V and J ends were trimmed by 5 bases and 3 bases, with 14 bases remaining between them.

This clonotype was recorded only once. The chain has TRBV2 and TRBJ2-3, with D perhaps matching TRBD2 (5 bases). CDR3 size: 16 residues. The germline V gene has CDR1 SNHLY and CDR2 FYNNEI. The V end lost 3 bases, the J end lost 3 bases, and 16 bases lay between the germline ends. The CDR3 nucleotides are TGTGCCAGCAGTGACGGGTGGAGGACCGGGACAGATACGCAGTATTTT. Residues: CASSDGWRTGTDTQYF.

The J gene is TRBJ2-3, the V gene TRBV5-1, with D possibly matching TRBD1 (6 bases). CDR1 is SGHRS and CDR2 is YFSETQ in the germline V gene. CDR3 length: 13 residues. V was pared by 3 bases and J by 1 base, with 6 bases between. The CDR3 here is CASSWTGTDTQYF. As DNA, the CDR3 is TGCGCCAGCAGCTGGACAGGCACAGATACGCAGTATTTT.

V usage is TRBV20-1 and J usage is TRBJ2-3, with 12 positions matching TRBD2. This CDR3 is 16 amino acids long. CDR1 and CDR2 from the germline V gene are DFQATT and SNEGSKA (reference sequence). The V segment lost 3 bases and the J segment 2 bases; nucleotides outside the gene matches: 6. CDR3 DNA: TGCAGTGCTAGCCCCGGACTAGCGGGACCCACAGATACGCAGTATTTT. This encodes CSASPGLAGPTDTQYF.

The chain uses TRBV15 and TRBJ1-2, with D perhaps TRBD1 (5 bases). Germline CDR1 is LNHNV and CDR2 is YYDKDF (reference sequence). The CDR3 length is 15 residues. V was cut by 2 bases and J by 5 bases, with 15 bases left in between. CDR3: CATSRIGAQFYGYTF. The DNA for the CDR3 is TGTGCCACCAGCAGAATCGGGGCCCAATTTTATGGCTACACCTTC.